The 15 T cell receptor beta chains listed next were all sequenced from one sample in a study of cytomegalovirus exposure and HLA in healthy donors. Measured with immunoSEQ multiplex PCR; TCRdb has only the in-frame clones, and not every one. The table lists 110,000 or so clones, approximately 91% of them singletons, with about 4% in the top ten. Material: PBMCs. The receptors were gathered from a man aged 18-30 years in good health and CMV-seropositive.

This clone was detected a few times. The genes are TRBV2 and TRBJ2-7; D uncertain. The CDR3 runs to 14 residues. V was cut by 11 bases and J by 0 bases, with 17 bases left in between. The V gene's germline CDR1 is SNHLY and CDR2 FYNNEI. CDR3: CARHMSNNSYEQYF. For the CDR3, the DNA is TGTGCCCGACATATGAGCAATAACTCCTACGAGCAGTACTTC.

The chain carries TRBV28 and TRBJ1-4; D not resolved. Germline V lookup: CDR1 MDHEN, CDR2 SYDVKM. The CDR3 extends over 19 amino acids. Between the trimmed V and J ends, which lost 5 bases and 0 bases, there was a span of 22 bases. The CDR3 DNA reads TGTGCCAGCAGTACCAGTGGGCTCCTTCCTGCGACAACTAATGAAAAACTGTTTTTT. Translated, it gives CASSTSGLLPATTNEKLFF.

This chain uses TRBV15 with TRBJ1-4; D is possibly TRBD1 (5 bases). Germline V lookup: CDR1 LNHNV, CDR2 YYDKDF (reference sequence). V gave up 5 bases and J gave up 6 bases, with 19 bases separating them. CDR3 length equals 16 residues. This CDR3 reads CATSRGVARQDEKLFF. The CDR3 DNA follows: TGTGCCACCAGCCGGGGGGTAGCCCGACAAGATGAAAAACTGTTTTTT.

The chain joins TRBV19 to TRBJ1-5, with D perhaps matching TRBD1 (6 bases). The V end lost 5 bases, the J end lost 6 bases, and 17 bases lay between the germline ends. Germline CDR1 LNHDA, CDR2 SQIVND (reference sequence). The CDR3 is made up of 15 amino acids. For the CDR3, the DNA is TGTGCCAGTAGTCAGGGACAATCACTGGGTCAGCCCCAGCATTTT. Translating it yields CASSQGQSLGQPQHF. Supplemented by reference TRBV19 and TRBJ1-5, the full variable domain reads DGGITQSPKYLFRKEGQNVTLSCEQNLNHDAMYWYRQDPGQGLRLIYYSQIVNDFQKGDIAEGYSVSREKKESFPLTVTSAQKNPTAFYLCASSQGQSLGQPQHFGDGTRLSIL.

CDR3 sequence: CASSPLPGVGYEQYF. The CDR3 nucleotides read TGTGCCAGCAGCCCTCTGCCGGGGGTGGGGTACGAGCAGTACTTC. The chain employs TRBV28 and TRBJ2-7, with a weak D call TRBD2 (6 bases). The CDR3 has 15 amino acids. Germline loops: CDR1 MDHEN, CDR2 SYDVKM. Trimming shortened V by 6 bases and J by 4 bases, and 19 bases separated the two germline ends.

CDR3 residues: CASSFTGNYGYTF. CDR3 nucleotides: TGTGCCAGCAGCTTCACAGGGAACTATGGCTACACCTTC. V gene TRBV5-5 combines with J gene TRBJ1-2; tentatively, D is TRBD1 (6 bases). Germline CDR1 reads SGHKS; CDR2 reads YYEKEE (reference sequence). The CDR3 sequence is 13 residues long. The V and J ends lost 2 bases and 2 bases respectively, with 7 bases between them.

The V gene is TRBV6-1, the J gene TRBJ2-5; 7 bases are shared with TRBD1. Losses at the gene ends were 5 bases for V and 7 bases for J; bases not matched to a gene: 10. CDR3 length: 14 residues. Germline lookup yields CDR1 MNHNS and CDR2 SASEGT. In DNA form, the CDR3 reads TGTGCCAGCAGTTCAAAGGGACAGTCTGCGACCCAGTACTTC. Its translation: CASSSKGQSATQYF.

V gene TRBV5-1 combines with J gene TRBJ2-5; 14 positions agree with TRBD2. The CDR3 extends over 16 amino acids. Germline CDR1 and CDR2: SGHRS and YFSETQ. With 4 bases clipped from V and 5 bases from J, the junction kept 7 bases outside the gene matches. This CDR3 is CASSDPGLAGAETQYF. As DNA, the CDR3 is TGCGCCAGCAGCGACCCGGGACTAGCGGGGGCGGAGACCCAGTACTTC.

This chain joins TRBV29-1 and TRBJ2-5, with D maybe TRBD2 (6 bases). Germline V lookup: CDR1 SQVTM, CDR2 ANQGSEA. The CDR3 consists of 13 residues. This CDR3 is CTARRGNQETQYF. The CDR3 DNA sequence: TGCACCGCTCGACGGGGGAACCAAGAGACCCAGTACTTC.

The V gene is TRBV15, the J gene TRBJ2-2, with 10 bases identical to TRBD2. CDR3 length equals 16 residues. Per the germline V gene, CDR1 is LNHNV and CDR2 is YYDKDF (reference sequence). The J segment lost 3 bases and the V segment lost 1 base, leaving 2 bases of the junction unmatched. CDR3 nucleotides: TGTGCCACCAGCAGAGGTCTAGCGGGGGACACCGGGGAGCTGTTTTTT. Translating gives CATSRGLAGDTGELFF. Drawing the rest from reference TRBV15 and TRBJ2-2, the complete variable domain is DAMVIQNPRYQVTQFGKPVTLSCSQTLNHNVMYWYQQKSSQAPKLLFHYYDKDFNNEADTPDNFQSRRPNTSFCFLDIRSPGLGDTAMYLCATSRGLAGDTGELFFGEGSRLTVL.

V usage is TRBV10-3 and J usage is TRBJ1-6, with TRBD1 identical over 7 bases. The V and J ends lost 6 bases and 6 bases, in that order; junction bases with no gene match: 8. The CDR3 sequence is 15 residues long. Germline V gives CDR1 ENHRY, CDR2 SYGVKD. DNA of the CDR3: TGTGCCATCAGCGAACTAGGACAGGCTAATTCACCCCTCCACTTT. Its translation: CAISELGQANSPLHF.

The chain combines TRBV2 with TRBJ2-7; 7 bases agree with TRBD1. The trim removed 10 bases at V and 4 bases at J, leaving 4 bases unmatched. This CDR3 region has 11 residues. Germline values: CDR1 SNHLY, CDR2 FYNNEI. The CDR3 nucleotides read TGTGCCAACGCACAGGGGTACGAGCAGTACTTC. Translation: CANAQGYEQYF.

In this sample, this clone turned up a few times. The junction departs from germline at one end; a sequencing error may be responsible. The chain combines TRBV27 with TRBJ2-2, with D maybe TRBD1 (6 bases). This CDR3 region has 13 residues. Germline lookup yields CDR1 MNHEY and CDR2 SMNVEV (reference sequence). Here the CDR3 reads CASSRQEHRGAVF. In DNA, the CDR3 is TGTGCCAGCAGCAGACAGGAACACCGGGGAGCTGTTTTT.

V and J are TRBV5-1 and TRBJ2-3, with no clear D. Trimming removed 3 bases at V and 0 bases at J, with 8 bases between. This CDR3 comprises 14 residues. From germline, CDR1 is SGHRS and CDR2 YFSETQ. In nucleotides, the CDR3 is TGCGCCAGCAGCTCAAGTACTAGCACAGATACGCAGTATTTT. Residues: CASSSSTSTDTQYF.

The chain couples TRBV7-2 to TRBJ1-1, with a tentative D call TRBD1 (6 bases). The CDR3 sequence is 14 residues long. Deletions cut 4 bases from V and 3 bases from J, with 12 bases between. Germline CDR1 reads SGHTA; CDR2 reads FQGNSA. The CDR3: CASSSGGGYTEAFF. The CDR3 DNA is TGTGCCAGCAGCTCGGGAGGGGGATACACTGAAGCTTTCTTT.